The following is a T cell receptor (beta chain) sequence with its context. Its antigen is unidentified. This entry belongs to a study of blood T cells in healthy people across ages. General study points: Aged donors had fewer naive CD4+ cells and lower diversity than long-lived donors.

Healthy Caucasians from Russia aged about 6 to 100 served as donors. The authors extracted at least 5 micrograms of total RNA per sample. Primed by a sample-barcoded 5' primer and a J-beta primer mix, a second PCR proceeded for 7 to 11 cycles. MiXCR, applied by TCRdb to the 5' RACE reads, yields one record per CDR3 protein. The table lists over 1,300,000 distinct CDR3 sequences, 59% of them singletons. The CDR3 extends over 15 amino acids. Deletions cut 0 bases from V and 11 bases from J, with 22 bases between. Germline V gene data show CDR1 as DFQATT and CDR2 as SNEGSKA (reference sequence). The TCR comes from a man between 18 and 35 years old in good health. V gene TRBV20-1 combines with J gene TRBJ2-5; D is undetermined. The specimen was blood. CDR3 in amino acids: CSARESQTTNNEQYF. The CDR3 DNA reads TGCAGTGCTAGAGAGAGCCAAACTACTAACAATGAGCAGTACTTC.